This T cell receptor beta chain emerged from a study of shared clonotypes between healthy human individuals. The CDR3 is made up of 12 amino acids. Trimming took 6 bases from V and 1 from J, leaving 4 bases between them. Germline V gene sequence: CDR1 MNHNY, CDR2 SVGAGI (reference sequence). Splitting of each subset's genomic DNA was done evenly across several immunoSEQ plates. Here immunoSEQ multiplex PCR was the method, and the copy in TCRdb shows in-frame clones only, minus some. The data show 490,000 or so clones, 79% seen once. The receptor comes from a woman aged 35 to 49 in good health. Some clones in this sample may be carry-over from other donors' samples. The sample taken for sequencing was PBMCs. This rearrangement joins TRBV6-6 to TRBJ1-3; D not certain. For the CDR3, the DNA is TGTGCCAGCAGGGATTCTGGAAACACCATATATTTT. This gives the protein CASRDSGNTIYF.